This passage covers 6 T cell receptor beta chains from one sample sequenced in a study of a mutant IDH1 vaccine in newly diagnosed glioma. Measured with immunoSEQ multiplex PCR; TCRdb has only the in-frame clones, and not every one. The sample consists of some 35,000 clones, 60% to 85% of them appearing once. The antigens of these receptors remain unknown. Time point given: week 47, end of study. One vaccine dose held 300 ug of mutant IDH1 20-mer peptide and came with topical imiquimod. The sample was PBMCs, taken from a glioma patient whose treatment included an IDH1 peptide vaccine. The receptors shown here come from a man aged 35 to 55 with glioma.

This clone has more than one count but fewer than ten. V and J are TRBV7-2 and TRBJ1-4, with D perhaps TRBD1 (6 bases). CDR1 SGHTA and CDR2 FQGNSA come from the germline V gene. V was clipped by 2 bases and J by 5 bases, with 9 bases between them. CDR3 length: 14 amino acids. CDR3 coding DNA: TGTGCCAGCAGCTTATCAGGGGCAAATGAAAAACTGTTTTTT. It encodes CASSLSGANEKLFF.

The V gene is TRBV2, the J gene TRBJ1-1, with D hard to call. V shed 7 bases and J shed 3 bases, with 15 bases lying between them. The CDR3 sequence is 14 residues long. Germline CDR1 SNHLY, CDR2 FYNNEI. CDR3 coding DNA: TGTGCCAGCAAGCTGGGTAACGACTACACTGAAGCTTTCTTT. It codes for CASKLGNDYTEAFF.

The rearrangement joins TRBV19 to TRBJ2-1; TRBD2 matches 7 bases. The CDR3 is 13 amino acids. The V gene end was trimmed by 10 bases and the J gene end by 3 bases; junction bases not matched to a gene: 6. The germline V gene encodes CDR1 LNHDA and CDR2 SQIVND (reference sequence). The CDR3: CATGEGRYNEQFF. DNA of the CDR3: TGTGCCACGGGGGAGGGCCGCTACAATGAGCAGTTCTTC.

This rearrangement joins TRBV6-6 to TRBJ1-2; possible D gene TRBD1, 5 bases. CDR1 and CDR2 (germline): MNHNY, SVGAGI (reference sequence). This CDR3 contains 16 residues. Trimming left V 7 bases short and J 8 bases short, with 26 bases between. The CDR3 reads CASTSGQGPAMGGYTF. CDR3 nucleotide sequence: TGTGCCAGCACCTCCGGGCAGGGACCCGCCATGGGGGGCTACACCTTC.

CDR3 sequence (DNA): TGTGCCATCCACACGGGACTAGCGGGGGGTGAGCAGTACGTC. Translation gives CAIHTGLAGGEQYV. This rearrangement joins TRBV10-3 to TRBJ2-7; 15 bases are a match to TRBD2. The CDR3 is 14 amino acids. Germline V gives CDR1 ENHRY, CDR2 SYGVKD. The junction had 6 bases not matched to a gene; V was cut back by 8 bases and J by 7 bases.

The chain is built from TRBV10-3 and TRBJ1-6, with D unresolved. The germline CDR1 and CDR2 sequences are ENHRY and SYGVKD. Trimming pared 3 bases from V and 10 bases from J, leaving 10 bases between. The CDR3 has 13 amino acids. CDR3 DNA sequence: TGTGCCATCAGTGACGGCGAGGGATCACCCCTCCACTTT. Its translation: CAISDGEGSPLHF.